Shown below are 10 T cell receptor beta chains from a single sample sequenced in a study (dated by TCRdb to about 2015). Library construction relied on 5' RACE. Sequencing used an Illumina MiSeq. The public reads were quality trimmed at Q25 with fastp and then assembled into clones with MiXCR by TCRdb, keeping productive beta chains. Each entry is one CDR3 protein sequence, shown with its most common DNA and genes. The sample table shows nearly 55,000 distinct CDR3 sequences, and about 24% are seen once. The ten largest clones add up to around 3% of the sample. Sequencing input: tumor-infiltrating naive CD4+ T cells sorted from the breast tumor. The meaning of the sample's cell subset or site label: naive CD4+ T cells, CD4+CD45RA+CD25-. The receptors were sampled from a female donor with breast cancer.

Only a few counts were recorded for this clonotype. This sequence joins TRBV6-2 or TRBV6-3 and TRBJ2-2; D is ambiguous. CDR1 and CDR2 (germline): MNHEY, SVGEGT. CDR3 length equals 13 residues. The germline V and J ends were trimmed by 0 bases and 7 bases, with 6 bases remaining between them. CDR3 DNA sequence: TGTGCCAGCAGTTACTCCGACCGCGGGGAGCTGTTTTTT. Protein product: CASSYSDRGELFF.

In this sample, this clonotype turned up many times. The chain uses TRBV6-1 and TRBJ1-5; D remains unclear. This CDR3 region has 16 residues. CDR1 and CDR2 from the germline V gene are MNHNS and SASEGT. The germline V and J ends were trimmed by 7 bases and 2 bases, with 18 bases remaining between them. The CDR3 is CASTGDWNMRNQPQHF. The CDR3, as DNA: TGTGCCAGCACCGGGGATTGGAATATGCGCAATCAGCCCCAGCATTTT.

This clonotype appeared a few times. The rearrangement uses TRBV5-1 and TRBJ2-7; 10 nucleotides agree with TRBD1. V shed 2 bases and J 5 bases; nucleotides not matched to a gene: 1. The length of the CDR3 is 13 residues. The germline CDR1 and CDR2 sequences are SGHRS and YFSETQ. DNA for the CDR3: TGCGCCAGCAGCTTCGGACAGGGGGACGAGCAGTACTTC. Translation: CASSFGQGDEQYF. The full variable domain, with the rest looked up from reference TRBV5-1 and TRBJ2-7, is KAGVTQTPRYLIKTRGQQVTLSCSPISGHRSVSWYQQTPGQGLQFLFEYFSETQRNKGNFPGRFSGRQFSNSRSEMNVSTLELGDSALYLCASSFGQGDEQYFGPGTRLTVT.

CDR3 region: CASSVVGVVTDTQYF. In DNA, the CDR3 is TGTGCCAGCAGCGTAGTTGGGGTAGTGACAGATACGCAGTATTTT. The chain combines TRBV9 with TRBJ2-3, with D unresolved. Trimming removed 0 bases at V and 3 bases at J, with 11 bases between. CDR3 size: 15 residues. CDR1 SGDLS and CDR2 YYNGEE come from the germline V gene.

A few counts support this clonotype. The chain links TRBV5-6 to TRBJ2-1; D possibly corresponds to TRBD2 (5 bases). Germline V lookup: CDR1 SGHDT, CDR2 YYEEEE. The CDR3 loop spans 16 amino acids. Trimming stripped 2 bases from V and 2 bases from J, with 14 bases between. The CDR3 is CASSFGMTGTYNEQFF. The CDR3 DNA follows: TGTGCCAGCAGCTTTGGAATGACGGGAACCTACAATGAGCAGTTCTTC.

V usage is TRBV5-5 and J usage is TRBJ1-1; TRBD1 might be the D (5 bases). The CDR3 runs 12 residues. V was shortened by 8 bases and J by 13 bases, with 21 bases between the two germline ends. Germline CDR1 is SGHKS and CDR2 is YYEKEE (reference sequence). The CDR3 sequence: CASTSSGGDVFF. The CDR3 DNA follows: TGTGCCAGTACTTCGAGTGGAGGGGACGTTTTCTTT. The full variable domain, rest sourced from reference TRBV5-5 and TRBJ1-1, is DAGVTQSPTHLIKTRGQQVTLRCSPISGHKSVSWYQQVLGQGPQFIFQYYEKEERGRGNFPDRFSARQFPNYSSELNVNALLLGDSALYLCASTSSGGDVFFGQGTRLTVV.

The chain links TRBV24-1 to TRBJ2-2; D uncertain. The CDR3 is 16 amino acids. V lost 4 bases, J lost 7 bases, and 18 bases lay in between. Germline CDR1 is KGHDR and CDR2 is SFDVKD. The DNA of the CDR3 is TGTGCCACCAGTGACCGTAGGATGGGAATTCGCGGGGAGCTGTTTTTT. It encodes CATSDRRMGIRGELFF.

The CDR3 sequence is CASSQNPGQGSPLHF. In DNA, the CDR3 is TGTGCCAGCAGCCAGAACCCGGGACAGGGATCACCCCTCCACTTT. V and J are TRBV4-2 and TRBJ1-6; 9 positions match TRBD1. Germline CDR1 is LGHNA and CDR2 is YNFKEQ. Trimming removed 3 bases from V and 10 bases from J; junction bases left unmatched: 7. The CDR3 runs to 15 residues.

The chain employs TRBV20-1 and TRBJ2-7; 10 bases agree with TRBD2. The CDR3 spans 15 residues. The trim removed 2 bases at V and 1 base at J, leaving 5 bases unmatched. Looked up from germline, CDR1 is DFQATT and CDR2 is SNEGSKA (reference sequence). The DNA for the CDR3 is TGCAGTGCTAGAAAGACTAGCGGGTATTCCTACGAGCAGTACTTC. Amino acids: CSARKTSGYSYEQYF.

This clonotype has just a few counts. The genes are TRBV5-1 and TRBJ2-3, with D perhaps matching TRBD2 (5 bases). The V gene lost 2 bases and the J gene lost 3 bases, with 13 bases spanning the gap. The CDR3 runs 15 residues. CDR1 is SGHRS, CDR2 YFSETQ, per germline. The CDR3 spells CASSLAAWATDTQYF. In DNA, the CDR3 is TGCGCCAGCAGCTTAGCGGCTTGGGCGACAGATACGCAGTATTTT.